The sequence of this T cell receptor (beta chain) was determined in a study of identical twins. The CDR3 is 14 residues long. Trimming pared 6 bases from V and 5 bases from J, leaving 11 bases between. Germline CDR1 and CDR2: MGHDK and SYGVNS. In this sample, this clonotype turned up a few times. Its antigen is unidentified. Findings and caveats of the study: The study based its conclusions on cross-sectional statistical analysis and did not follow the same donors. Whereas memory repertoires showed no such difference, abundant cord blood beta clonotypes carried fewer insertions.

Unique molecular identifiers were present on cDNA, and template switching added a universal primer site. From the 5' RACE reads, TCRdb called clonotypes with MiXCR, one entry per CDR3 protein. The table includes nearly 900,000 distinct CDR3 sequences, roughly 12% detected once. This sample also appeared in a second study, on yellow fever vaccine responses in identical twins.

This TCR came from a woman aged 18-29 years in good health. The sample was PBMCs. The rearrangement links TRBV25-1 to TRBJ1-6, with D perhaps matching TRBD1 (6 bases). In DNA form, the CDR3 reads TGTGCCAGCAGCGTCGGACAGAATAATTCACCCCTCCACTTT. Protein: CASSVGQNNSPLHF. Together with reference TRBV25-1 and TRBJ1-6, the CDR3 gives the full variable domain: EADIYQTPRYLVIGTGKKITLECSQTMGHDKMYWYQQDPGMELHLIHYSYGVNSTEKGDLSSESTVSRIRTEHFPLTLESARPSHTSQYLCASSVGQNNSPLHFGNGTRLTVT.